The clone carrying this TCR beta chain was observed at least ten times. Co-extraction of RNA and DNA was performed on roughly 20-31 mg of unsorted bulk tissue. The data originate from a study of tumor-infiltrating lymphocytes in primary liver carcinoma. This CDR3 comprises 14 residues. Germline CDR1 MNHEY, CDR2 SVGAGI. Trimming pared 8 bases from V and 5 bases from J, leaving 18 bases between. Making TCR beta cDNA involved approximately 480 ng total RNA and a constant-region primer. What produced the TCR beta libraries was three nested multiplex PCR rounds using slightly modified ARM-PCR. Forward primers for TRBV1-TRBV30 and a C-beta reverse primer served the first two PCR rounds, at about 9 cycles each. From the multiplex PCR reads, TCRdb called clonotypes with MiXCR, one entry per CDR3 protein. The sample holds about 120,000 distinct CDR3 sequences, approximately 71% seen once.

This clonotype was obtained from a woman aged 60-75 years with primary liver carcinoma and hepatitis B virus infection. The V and J genes are TRBV6-5 and TRBJ2-5; weak D call: TRBD2 (6 bases). Sequencing was performed on tumor-adjacent normal liver tissue. The CDR3 loop is CASRRAQVAETQYF. Here the CDR3 DNA reads TGTGCCAGCCGGAGGGCGCAGGTGGCGGAGACCCAGTACTTC.